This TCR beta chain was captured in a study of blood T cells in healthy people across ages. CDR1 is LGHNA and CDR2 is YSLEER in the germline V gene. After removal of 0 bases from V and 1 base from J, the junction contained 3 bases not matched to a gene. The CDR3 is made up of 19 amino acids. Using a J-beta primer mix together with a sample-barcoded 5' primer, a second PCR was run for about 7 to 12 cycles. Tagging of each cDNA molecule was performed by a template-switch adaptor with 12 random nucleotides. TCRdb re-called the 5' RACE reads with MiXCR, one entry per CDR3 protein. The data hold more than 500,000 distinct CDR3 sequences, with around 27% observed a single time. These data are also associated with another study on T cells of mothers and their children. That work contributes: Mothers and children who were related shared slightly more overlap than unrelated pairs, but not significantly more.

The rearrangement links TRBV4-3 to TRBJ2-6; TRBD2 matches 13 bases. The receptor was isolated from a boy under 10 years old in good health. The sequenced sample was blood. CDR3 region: CASSQEKLAGGSGANVLTF. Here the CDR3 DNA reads TGCGCCAGCAGCCAAGAAAAACTAGCGGGAGGGTCTGGGGCCAACGTCCTGACTTTC.